The sequence of this TCR beta chain was determined in a study of early T cells in non-severe SARS-CoV-2 infection. The V gene's germline CDR1 is MNHEY and CDR2 SVGAGI. The CDR3 is made up of 16 amino acids. Deletions cut 0 bases from V and 2 bases from J, with 13 bases between. This clonotype was seen a few times. What it recognizes is unknown. Study observations and caveats: A preference for anti-spike CD8 responses marked VDJdb matching, which missed private and CD4 specificities.

TCRdb reprocessed the 5' RACE reads via MiXCR and lists one record per CDR3 protein. Counted here are 95,000 to 110,000 distinct CDR3 sequences, approximately 12% occurring once; the ten biggest clones make up approximately 8.1%. The rearrangement uses TRBV6-5 and TRBJ1-2; D is possibly TRBD1 (5 bases). Material for sequencing was whole blood. This sequence was found in an adult who was a healthcare worker with PCR-confirmed SARS-CoV-2 infection or an uninfected control (not recorded which). Here the CDR3 reads CASSYSWAGRNYGYTF. The CDR3 nucleotides are TGTGCCAGCAGTTACTCGTGGGCAGGGAGGAACTATGGCTACACCTTC.